Shown below are 3 T cell receptor beta chains from a single sample sequenced in a study of technical replicates of blood from a few donors. The repertoire was sequenced with immunoSEQ multiplex PCR; TCRdb's copy has only in-frame clones and lacks some. The sample includes about 76,000 clones, around 94% of them seen just once. Material for sequencing was T cells isolated from PBMCs. These TCRs come from a human donor in good health.

V is TRBV2 and J is TRBJ1-5; D not certain. The V end lost 6 bases, the J end lost 3 bases, and 6 bases lay between the germline ends. The CDR3 is 12 residues long. Germline assignment: CDR1 SNHLY and CDR2 FYNNEI. The CDR3 bases are TGTGCCAGCAGACAGACCAATCAGCCCCAGCATTTT. This gives the protein CASRQTNQPQHF.

The chain recombines TRBV5-4 with TRBJ1-1, with TRBD1 identical over 7 bases. Per the germline V gene, CDR1 is SGHNT and CDR2 is YYREEE (reference sequence). V lost 4 bases to trimming and J lost 3 bases; unmatched junction nucleotides: 9. This CDR3 spans 15 amino acids. Here the CDR3 reads CASSNHPTGYTEAFF. Here the CDR3 DNA reads TGTGCCAGCAGCAATCACCCGACAGGGTACACTGAAGCTTTCTTT.

The chain carries TRBV7-6 and TRBJ1-4; tentative D call: TRBD1 (5 bases). The CDR3 totals 14 residues. Trimming removed 1 base at V and 3 bases at J, with 6 bases between. Germline values: CDR1 SGHVS, CDR2 FNYEAQ. The CDR3 region is CASSLGRANEKLFF. The CDR3 nucleotides read TGTGCCAGCAGCTTAGGCAGGGCTAATGAAAAACTGTTTTTT.